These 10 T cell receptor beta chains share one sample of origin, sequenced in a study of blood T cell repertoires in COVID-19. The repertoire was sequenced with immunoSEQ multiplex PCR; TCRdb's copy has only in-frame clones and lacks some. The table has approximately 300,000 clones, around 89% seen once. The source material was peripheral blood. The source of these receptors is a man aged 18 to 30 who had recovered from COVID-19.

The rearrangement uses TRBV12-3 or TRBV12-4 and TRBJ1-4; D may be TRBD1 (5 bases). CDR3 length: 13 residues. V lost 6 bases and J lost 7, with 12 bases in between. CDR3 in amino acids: CASSLGRGEKLFF. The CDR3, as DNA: TGTGCCAGCAGCCTGGGGCGAGGTGAAAAACTGTTTTTT.

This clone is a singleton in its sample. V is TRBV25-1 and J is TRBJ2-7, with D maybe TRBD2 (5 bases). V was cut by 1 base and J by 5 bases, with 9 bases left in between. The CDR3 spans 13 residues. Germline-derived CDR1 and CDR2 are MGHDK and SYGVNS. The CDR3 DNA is TGTGCCAGCAGTGAATTTGGACTGGACGAGCAGTACTTC. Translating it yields CASSEFGLDEQYF.

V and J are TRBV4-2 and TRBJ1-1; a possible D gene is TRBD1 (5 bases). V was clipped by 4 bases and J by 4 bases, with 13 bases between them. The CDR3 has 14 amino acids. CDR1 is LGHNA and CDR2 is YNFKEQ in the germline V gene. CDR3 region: CASSPSGASTEAFF. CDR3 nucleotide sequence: TGTGCCAGCAGCCCAAGCGGGGCGAGCACTGAAGCTTTCTTT.

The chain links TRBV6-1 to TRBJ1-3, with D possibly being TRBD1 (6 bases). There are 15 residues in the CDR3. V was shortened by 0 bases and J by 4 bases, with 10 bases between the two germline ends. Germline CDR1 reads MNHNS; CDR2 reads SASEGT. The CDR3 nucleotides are TGTGCCAGCAGTGAAGCGCAGGGGCGCGGAAACACCATATATTTT. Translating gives CASSEAQGRGNTIYF.

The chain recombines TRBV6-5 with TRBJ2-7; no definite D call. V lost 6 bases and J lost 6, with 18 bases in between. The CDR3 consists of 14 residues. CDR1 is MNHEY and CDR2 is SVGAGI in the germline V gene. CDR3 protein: CASRAQPSPPEQYF. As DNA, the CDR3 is TGTGCCAGCAGGGCACAGCCCTCCCCCCCCGAGCAGTACTTC.

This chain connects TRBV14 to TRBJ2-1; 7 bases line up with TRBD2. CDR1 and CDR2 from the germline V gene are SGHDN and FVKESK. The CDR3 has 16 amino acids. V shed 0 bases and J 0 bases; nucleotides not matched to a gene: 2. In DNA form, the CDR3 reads TGTGCCAGCAGCCAAGATCCGGGGGGCTCCTACAATGAGCAGTTCTTC. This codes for CASSQDPGGSYNEQFF.

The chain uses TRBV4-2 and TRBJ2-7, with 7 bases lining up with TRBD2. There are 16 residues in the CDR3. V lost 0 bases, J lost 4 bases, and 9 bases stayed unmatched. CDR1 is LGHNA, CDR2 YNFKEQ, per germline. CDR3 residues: CASSQEVAGVVYEQYF. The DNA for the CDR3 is TGTGCCAGCAGCCAAGAGGTGGCGGGAGTAGTGTACGAGCAGTACTTC.

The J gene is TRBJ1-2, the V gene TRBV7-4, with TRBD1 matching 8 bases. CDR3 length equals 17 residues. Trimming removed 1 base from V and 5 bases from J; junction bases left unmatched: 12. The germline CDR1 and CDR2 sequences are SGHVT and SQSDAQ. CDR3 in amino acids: CASSLENRGEQGYGYTF. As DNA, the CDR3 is TGTGCCAGCAGCTTAGAAAACAGGGGGGAACAAGGATATGGCTACACCTTC.

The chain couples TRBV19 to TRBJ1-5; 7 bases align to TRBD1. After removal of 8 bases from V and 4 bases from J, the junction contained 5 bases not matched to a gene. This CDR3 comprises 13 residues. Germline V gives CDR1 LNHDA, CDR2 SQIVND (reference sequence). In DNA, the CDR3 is TGTGCCAGTGGGACAGATCCTAATCAGCCCCAGCATTTT. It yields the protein CASGTDPNQPQHF.

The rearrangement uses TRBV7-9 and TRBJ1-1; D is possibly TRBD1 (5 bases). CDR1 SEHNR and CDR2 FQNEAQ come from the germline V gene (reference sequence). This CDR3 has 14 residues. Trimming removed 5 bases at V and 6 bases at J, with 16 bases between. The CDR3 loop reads CASSPPPTVPEAFF. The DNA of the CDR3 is TGTGCCAGCAGCCCCCCCCCGACAGTTCCTGAAGCTTTCTTT.